This T cell receptor (beta chain) appears in the sequencing data of a study of neoadjuvant anti-PD-1 for oral cavity cancer. Documented time point: after neoadjuvant nivolumab, at surgical resection. TCRdb's copy holds only in-frame clones and misses some; the assay was immunoSEQ multiplex PCR. Among about 37,000 clones, about 36% were seen once, and the ten largest hold around 15%. The CDR3 length is 16 residues. Germline assignment: CDR1 SEHNR and CDR2 FQNEAQ (reference sequence). J lost 7 bases, V lost 2 bases, and 10 bases had no gene match. This rearrangement joins TRBV7-9 to TRBJ2-3; 9 nucleotides agree with TRBD1. Sequenced material: tumor tissue, taken after nivolumab (anti-PD-1) treatment. The receptor's source is a person between 35 and 79 years old with oral cavity squamous cell carcinoma. The CDR3 DNA reads as TGTGCCAGCAGCTTATCTTGGGACAGGGTAGCGAATACGCAGTATTTT. Its translation: CASSLSWDRVANTQYF.